One sample yielded the 7 T cell receptor beta chains listed below, sequenced in a study of blood T cell repertoires in COVID-19. TCRdb's copy holds only in-frame clones and misses some; the assay was immunoSEQ multiplex PCR. The sample consists of around 470,000 clones, about nine tenths of them appearing once. The material sequenced was PBMCs or T cells enriched from blood (not recorded which). These receptors all come from a man younger than 35 who had recovered from COVID-19.

This chain connects TRBV2 to TRBJ2-1; TRBD1 is a possible D gene (5 bases). Germline V gives CDR1 SNHLY, CDR2 FYNNEI. The CDR3 runs 14 residues. V lost 6 bases, J lost 4 bases, and 13 bases lay in between. CDR3 amino acids: CASSNYDSYNEQFF. For the CDR3, the DNA is TGTGCCAGCAGCAACTATGACAGTTACAATGAGCAGTTCTTC.

J is TRBJ2-3 and V is TRBV7-3, with 9 bases lining up with TRBD2. With V trimmed by 5 bases and J by 6 bases, 9 bases remained unmatched. The CDR3 length is 15 residues. Germline V lookup: CDR1 SGHTA, CDR2 FQGTGA. The CDR3 DNA sequence: TGTGCCAGCAGCCTATGGGCGGGAGGGGGTGATACGCAGTATTTT. It translates to CASSLWAGGGDTQYF.

The chain couples TRBV5-8 to TRBJ2-2; 14 positions agree with TRBD2. This CDR3 contains 18 residues. V lost 1 base to trimming and J lost 4 bases; unmatched junction nucleotides: 6. Germline CDR1 reads SGHTS; CDR2 reads YDEGEE. The CDR3 region has the DNA TGTGCCAGCAGCTTGTTGACTAGCGGGAGGGGGAGCACCGGGGAGCTGTTTTTT. Protein: CASSLLTSGRGSTGELFF. Based on the CDR3 plus reference TRBV5-8 and TRBJ2-2, the full variable domain is EAGVTQSPTHLIKTRGQQATLRCSPISGHTSVYWYQQALGLGLQFLLWYDEGEERNRGNFPPRFSGRQFPNYSSELNVNALELEDSALYLCASSLLTSGRGSTGELFFGEGSRLTVL.

The chain joins TRBV12-3 or TRBV12-4 to TRBJ1-1; D gene uncertain. The CDR3 is 11 residues long. Between the trimmed V and J ends, which lost 3 bases and 5 bases, there was a span of 4 bases. The CDR3 protein is CASSFFTEAFF. In nucleotides, the CDR3 is TGTGCCAGCAGTTTCTTTACTGAAGCTTTCTTT.

The chain couples TRBV5-5 to TRBJ2-7; a weak D match, TRBD1 (6 bases). Germline assignment: CDR1 SGHKS and CDR2 YYEKEE (reference sequence). This CDR3 spans 15 amino acids. The V end lost 5 bases, the J end lost 0 bases, and 15 bases lay between the germline ends. CDR3 protein: CASSKAGTFSYEQYF. The CDR3 DNA follows: TGTGCCAGCAGTAAAGCCGGGACATTCTCCTACGAGCAGTACTTC.

The chain links TRBV5-1 to TRBJ2-1; 8 bases map to TRBD1. The germline V gene encodes CDR1 SGHRS and CDR2 YFSETQ. This CDR3 region has 13 residues. V shed 3 bases, J shed 6 bases, and the junction held 2 bases outside the gene matches. CDR3 sequence: CASSYGQGNEQFF. The DNA for the CDR3 is TGCGCCAGCAGCTACGGACAGGGCAATGAGCAGTTCTTC.

The chain joins TRBV7-9 to TRBJ2-7; TRBD1 matches 7 bases. CDR1 SEHNR and CDR2 FQNEAQ come from the germline V gene (reference sequence). Trimming at V came to 6 bases and at J to 7 bases, leaving 6 bases not matched to a gene. The CDR3 totals 12 residues. The CDR3 protein is CASRDRAREQYF. CDR3 nucleotides: TGTGCCAGCAGAGACAGGGCTAGAGAGCAGTACTTC.